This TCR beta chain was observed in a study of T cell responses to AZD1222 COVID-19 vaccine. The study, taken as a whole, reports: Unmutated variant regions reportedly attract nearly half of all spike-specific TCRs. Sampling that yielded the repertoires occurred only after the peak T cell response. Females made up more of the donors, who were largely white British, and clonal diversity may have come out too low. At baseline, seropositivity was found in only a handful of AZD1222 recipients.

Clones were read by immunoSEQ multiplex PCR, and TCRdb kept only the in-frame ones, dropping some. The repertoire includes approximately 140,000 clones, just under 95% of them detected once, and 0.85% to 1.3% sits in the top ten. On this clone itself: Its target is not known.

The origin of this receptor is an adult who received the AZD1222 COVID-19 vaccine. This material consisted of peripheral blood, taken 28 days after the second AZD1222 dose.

The CDR3: CASQTSGGTYEQYF. The CDR3 DNA sequence: TGTGCCAGCCAGACTAGCGGGGGTACCTACGAGCAGTACTTC. The rearrangement joins TRBV2 to TRBJ2-7, with TRBD2 matching 12 bases. Germline CDR1 is SNHLY and CDR2 is FYNNEI. The CDR3 extends over 14 amino acids. The junction had 4 bases not matched to a gene; V was cut back by 8 bases and J by 2 bases. The variable domain in full, completed from reference TRBV2 and TRBJ2-7, reads EPEVTQTPSHQVTQMGQEVILRCVPISNHLYFYWYRQILGQKVEFLVSFYNNEISEKSEIFDDQFSVERPDGSNFTLKIRSTKLEDSAMYFCASQTSGGTYEQYFGPGTRLTVT.